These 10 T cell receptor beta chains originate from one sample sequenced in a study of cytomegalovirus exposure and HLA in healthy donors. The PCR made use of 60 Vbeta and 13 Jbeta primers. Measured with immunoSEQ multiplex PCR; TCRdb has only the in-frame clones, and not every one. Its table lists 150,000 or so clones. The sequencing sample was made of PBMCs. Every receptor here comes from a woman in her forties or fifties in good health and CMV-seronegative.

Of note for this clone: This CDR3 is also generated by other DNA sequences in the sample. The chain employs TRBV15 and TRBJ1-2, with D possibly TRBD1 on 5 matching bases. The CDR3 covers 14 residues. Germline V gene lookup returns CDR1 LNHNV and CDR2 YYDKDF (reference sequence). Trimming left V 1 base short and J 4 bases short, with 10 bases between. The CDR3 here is CATSRGPGGYGYTF. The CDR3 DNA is TGTGCCACCAGCAGAGGACCCGGGGGCTATGGCTACACCTTC.

CDR3 nucleotides: TGCGCCAGCAGCTCCTCTGGGGGGGGCTCCTACGAGCAGTACTTC. This sequence encodes CASSSSGGGSYEQYF. The chain employs TRBV5-1 and TRBJ2-7; 7 positions agree with TRBD2. The germline CDR1 and CDR2 sequences are SGHRS and YFSETQ. This CDR3 has 15 amino acids. Losses at the gene ends were 3 bases for V and 0 bases for J; bases not matched to a gene: 6.

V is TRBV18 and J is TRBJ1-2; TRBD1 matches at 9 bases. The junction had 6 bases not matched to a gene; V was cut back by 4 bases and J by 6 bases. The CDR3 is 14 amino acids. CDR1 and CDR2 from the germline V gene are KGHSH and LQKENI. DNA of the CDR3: TGTGCCAGCTCACTAAAGGGACAGGGAGATGGCTACACCTTC. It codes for CASSLKGQGDGYTF.

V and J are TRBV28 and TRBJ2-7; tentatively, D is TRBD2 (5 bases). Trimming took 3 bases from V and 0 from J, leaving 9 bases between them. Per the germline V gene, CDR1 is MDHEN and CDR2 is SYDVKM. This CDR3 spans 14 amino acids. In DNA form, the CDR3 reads TGTGCCAGCAGTTTTGCGGGTCCCTCCTACGAGCAGTACTTC. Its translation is CASSFAGPSYEQYF.

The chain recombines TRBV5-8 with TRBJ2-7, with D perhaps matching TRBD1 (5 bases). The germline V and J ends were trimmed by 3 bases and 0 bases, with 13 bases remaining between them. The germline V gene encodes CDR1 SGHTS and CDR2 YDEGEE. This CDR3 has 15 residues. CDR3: CASSSHRLSSYEQYF. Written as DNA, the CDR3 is TGTGCCAGCAGCTCCCACAGGCTCAGCTCCTACGAGCAGTACTTC.

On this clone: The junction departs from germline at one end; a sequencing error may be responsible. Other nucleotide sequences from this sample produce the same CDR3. The CDR3 coding sequence is TGCGCCAGCAGCTTAATACAGGGGCCGAACACTGAAGCTTTCTTT. Translated: CASSLIQGPNTEAFF. This chain uses TRBV7-9 with TRBJ1-1; TRBD1 matches at 7 bases. There are 15 residues in the CDR3. Germline loops: CDR1 SEHNR, CDR2 FQNEAQ (reference sequence). Full variable domain (rest looked up from reference TRBV7-9 and TRBJ1-1): DTGVSQNPRHKITKRGQNVTFRCDPISEHNRLYWYRQTLGQGPEFLTYFQNEAQLEKSRLLSDRFSAERPKGSFSTLEIQRTEQGDSAMYLCASSLIQGPNTEAFFGQGTRLTVV.

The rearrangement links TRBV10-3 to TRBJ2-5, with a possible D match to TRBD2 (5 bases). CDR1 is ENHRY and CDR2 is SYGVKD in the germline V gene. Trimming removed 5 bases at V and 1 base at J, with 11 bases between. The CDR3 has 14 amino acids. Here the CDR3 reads CAISRGGSQETQYF. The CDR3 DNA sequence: TGTGCCATCAGTCGAGGAGGCTCCCAAGAGACCCAGTACTTC.

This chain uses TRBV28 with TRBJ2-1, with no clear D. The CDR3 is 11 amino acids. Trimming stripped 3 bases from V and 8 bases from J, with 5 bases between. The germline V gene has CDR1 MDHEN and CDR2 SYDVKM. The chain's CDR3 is CASSLSDEQFF. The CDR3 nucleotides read TGTGCCAGCAGTTTGTCTGATGAGCAGTTCTTC. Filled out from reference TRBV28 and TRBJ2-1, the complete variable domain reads DVKVTQSSRYLVKRTGEKVFLECVQDMDHENMFWYRQDPGLGLRLIYFSYDVKMKEKGDIPEGYSVSREKKERFSLILESASTNQTSMYLCASSLSDEQFFGPGTRLTVL.

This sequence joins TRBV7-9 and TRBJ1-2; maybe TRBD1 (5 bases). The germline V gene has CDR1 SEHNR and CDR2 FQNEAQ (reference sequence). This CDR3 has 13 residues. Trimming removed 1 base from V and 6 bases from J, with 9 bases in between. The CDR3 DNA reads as TGTGCCAGCAGCTTAGGCGGGGGGAATGGCTACACCTTC. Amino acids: CASSLGGGNGYTF.

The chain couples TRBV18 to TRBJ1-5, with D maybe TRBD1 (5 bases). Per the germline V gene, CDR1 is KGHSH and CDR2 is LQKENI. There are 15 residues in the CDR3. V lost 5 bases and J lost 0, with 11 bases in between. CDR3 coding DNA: TGTGCCAGCTCAAACGGGGGAGATAGCAATCAGCCCCAGCATTTT. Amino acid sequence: CASSNGGDSNQPQHF.